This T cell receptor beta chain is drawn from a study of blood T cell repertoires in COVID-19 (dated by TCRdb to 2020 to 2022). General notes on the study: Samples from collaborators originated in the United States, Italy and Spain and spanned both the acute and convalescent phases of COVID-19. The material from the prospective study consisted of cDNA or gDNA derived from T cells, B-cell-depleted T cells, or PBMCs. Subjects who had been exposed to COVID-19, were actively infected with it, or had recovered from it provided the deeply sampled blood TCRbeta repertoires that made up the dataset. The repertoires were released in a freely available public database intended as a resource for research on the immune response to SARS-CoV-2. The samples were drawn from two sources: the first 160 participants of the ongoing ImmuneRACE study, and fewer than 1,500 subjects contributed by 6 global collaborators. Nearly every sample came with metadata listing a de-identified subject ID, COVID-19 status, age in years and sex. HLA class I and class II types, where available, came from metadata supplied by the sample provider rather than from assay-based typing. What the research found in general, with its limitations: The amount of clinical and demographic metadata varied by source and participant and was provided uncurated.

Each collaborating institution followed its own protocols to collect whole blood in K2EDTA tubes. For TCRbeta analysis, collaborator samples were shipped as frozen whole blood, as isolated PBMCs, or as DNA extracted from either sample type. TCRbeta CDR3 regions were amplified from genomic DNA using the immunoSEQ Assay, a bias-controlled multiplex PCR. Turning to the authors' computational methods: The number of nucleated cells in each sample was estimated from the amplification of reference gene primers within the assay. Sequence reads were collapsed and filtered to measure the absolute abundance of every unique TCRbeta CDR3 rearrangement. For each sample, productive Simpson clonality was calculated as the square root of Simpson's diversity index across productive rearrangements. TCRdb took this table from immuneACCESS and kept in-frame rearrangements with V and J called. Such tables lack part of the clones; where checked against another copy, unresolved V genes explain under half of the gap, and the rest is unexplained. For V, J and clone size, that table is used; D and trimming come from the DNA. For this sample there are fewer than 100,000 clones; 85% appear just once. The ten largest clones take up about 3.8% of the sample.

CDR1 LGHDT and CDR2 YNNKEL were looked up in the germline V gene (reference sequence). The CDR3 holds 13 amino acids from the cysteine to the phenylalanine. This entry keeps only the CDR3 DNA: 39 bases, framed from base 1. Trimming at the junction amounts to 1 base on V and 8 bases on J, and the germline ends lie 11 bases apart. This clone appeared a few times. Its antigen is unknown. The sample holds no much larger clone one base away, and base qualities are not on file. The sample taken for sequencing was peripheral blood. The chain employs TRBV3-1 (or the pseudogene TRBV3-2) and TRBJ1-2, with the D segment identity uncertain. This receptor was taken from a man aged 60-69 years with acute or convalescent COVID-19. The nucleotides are TGTGCCAGCAGCCAAGGTTACGGGGTGGGCTACACCTTC. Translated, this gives CASSQGYGVGYTF.